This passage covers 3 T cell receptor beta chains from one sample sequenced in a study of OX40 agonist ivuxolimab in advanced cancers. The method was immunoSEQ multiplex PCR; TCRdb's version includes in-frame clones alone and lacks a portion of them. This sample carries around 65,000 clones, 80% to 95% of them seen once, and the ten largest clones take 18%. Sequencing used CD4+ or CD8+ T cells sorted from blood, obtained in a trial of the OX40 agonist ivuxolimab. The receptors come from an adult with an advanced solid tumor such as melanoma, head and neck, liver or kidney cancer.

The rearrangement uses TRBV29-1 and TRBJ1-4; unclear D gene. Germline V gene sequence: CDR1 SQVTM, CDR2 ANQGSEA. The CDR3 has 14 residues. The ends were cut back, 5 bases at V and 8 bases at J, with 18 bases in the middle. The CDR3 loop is CSVLGGPEGEKLFF. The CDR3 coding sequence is TGCAGCGTTCTGGGAGGTCCCGAGGGCGAAAAACTGTTTTTT.

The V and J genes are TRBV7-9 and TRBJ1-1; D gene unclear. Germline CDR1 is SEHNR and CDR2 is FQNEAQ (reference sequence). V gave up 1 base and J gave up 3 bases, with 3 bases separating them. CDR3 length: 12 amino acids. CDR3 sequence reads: CASSLVDTEAFF. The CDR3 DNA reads TGTGCCAGCAGCTTAGTGGACACTGAAGCTTTCTTT.

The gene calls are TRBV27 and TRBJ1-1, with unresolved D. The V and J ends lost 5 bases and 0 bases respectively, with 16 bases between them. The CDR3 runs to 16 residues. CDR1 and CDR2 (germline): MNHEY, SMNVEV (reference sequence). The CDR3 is CASSRGEFWMNTEAFF. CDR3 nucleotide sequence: TGTGCCAGCAGTCGGGGTGAGTTCTGGATGAACACTGAAGCTTTCTTT.